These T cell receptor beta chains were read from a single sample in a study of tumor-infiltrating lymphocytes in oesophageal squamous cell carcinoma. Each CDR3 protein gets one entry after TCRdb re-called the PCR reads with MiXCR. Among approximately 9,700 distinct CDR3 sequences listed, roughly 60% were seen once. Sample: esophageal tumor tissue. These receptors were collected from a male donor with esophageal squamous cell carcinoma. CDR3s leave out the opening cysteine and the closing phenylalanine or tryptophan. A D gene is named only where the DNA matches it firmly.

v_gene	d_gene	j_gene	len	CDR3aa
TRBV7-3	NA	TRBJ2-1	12	ASSFSGAYNEQF
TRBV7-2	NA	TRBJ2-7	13	ASSLKRFSSYEKY
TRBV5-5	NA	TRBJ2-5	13	ASSLGPAAYNEQY
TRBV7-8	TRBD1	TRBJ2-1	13	ASSQRDSSYNEQF
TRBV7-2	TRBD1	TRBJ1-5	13	ASSLFVTGHQPQH
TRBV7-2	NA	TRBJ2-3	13	ASSLSLGRPDTQY
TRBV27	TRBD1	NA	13	ASGLRDRIVYEQY
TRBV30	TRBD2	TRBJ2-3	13	AWSPGLADTDTQY
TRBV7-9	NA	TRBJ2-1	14	ASSLGIALGYSEQF
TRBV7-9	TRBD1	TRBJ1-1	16	ASSSPPGQGPMNTEAF
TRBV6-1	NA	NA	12	ASSYYHRTDEQY
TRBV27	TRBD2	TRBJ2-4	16	ATTRWGVAGGTGREQY
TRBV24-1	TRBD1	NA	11	ATSPRTGQGYT
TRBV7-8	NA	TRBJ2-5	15	ASSLGAGGRYGETQY
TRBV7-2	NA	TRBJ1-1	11	ASSWQGYTEAF
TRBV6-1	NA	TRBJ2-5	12	ASSGRAVQETQY
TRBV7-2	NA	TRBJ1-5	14	ASSLVGGSGNQPQH
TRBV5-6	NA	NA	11	ASSLSQQETQY
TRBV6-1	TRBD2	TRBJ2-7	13	ASAPLAGASYEQY
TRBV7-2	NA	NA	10	ASSPLRLAQF
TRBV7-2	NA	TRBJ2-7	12	ASSFDRLSYEQY
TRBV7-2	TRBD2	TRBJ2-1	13	ASSSNSGRINEQF
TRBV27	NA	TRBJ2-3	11	ASSTSKTDTQY
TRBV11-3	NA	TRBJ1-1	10	ASSLSRTEAF
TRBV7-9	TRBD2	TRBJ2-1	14	ASNPASSGTYNEQF
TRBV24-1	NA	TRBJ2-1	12	ATSVGASYNEQF
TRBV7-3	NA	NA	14	ASSLLGLTSTDTQY
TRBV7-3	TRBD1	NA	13	ASSFTGQGIGEQF
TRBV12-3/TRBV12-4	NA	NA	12	ASSLVGALAEQF
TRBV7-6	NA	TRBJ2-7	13	ASSLAGVNTGELY
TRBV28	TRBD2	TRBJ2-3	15	ASSSLGLAGGLDTQY
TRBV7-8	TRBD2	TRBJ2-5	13	ASSLDGGAGETQY
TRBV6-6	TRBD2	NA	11	ATRLAVQYEQY
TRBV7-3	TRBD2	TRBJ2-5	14	ASSNSGGATYNEQY
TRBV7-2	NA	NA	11	ASSSQVTGELF
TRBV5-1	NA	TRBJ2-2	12	ASSLSGSTGELF
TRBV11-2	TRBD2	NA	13	ASSYLAGGPLAQY
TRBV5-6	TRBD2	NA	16	ASSPRTSGSVLSKRQF
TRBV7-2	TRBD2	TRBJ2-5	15	ASSQGLAGTVGKTQY